The 16 T cell receptor beta chains presented below share a single source sample, sequenced in a study of OX40 agonist ivuxolimab in advanced cancers. Libraries were prepared by immunoSEQ multiplex PCR; TCRdb keeps only in-frame clonotypes and omits some of them. The sample has more than 35,000 clones, 75% to 90% seen once. This sample comprised CD4+ or CD8+ T cells sorted from blood, obtained in a trial of the OX40 agonist ivuxolimab. The source is an adult with an advanced solid tumor such as melanoma, head and neck, liver or kidney cancer.

The chain employs TRBV7-8 and TRBJ1-5; D not certain. V gave up 1 base and J gave up 9 bases, with 10 bases separating them. CDR1 SGHVS and CDR2 FQNEAQ come from the germline V gene. The CDR3 runs to 13 residues. DNA for the CDR3: TGTGCCAGCAGCTTAGGTCCCGGGCGGCCCCAGCATTTT. It is translated as CASSLGPGRPQHF.

In this sample, this clone turned up once. This chain joins TRBV4-2 and TRBJ2-5, with 9 bases aligning to TRBD1. This CDR3 comprises 15 residues. Germline CDR1 reads LGHNA; CDR2 reads YNFKEQ. Trimming removed 3 bases from V and 2 bases from J; junction bases left unmatched: 4. The CDR3 DNA follows: TGTGCCAGCAGCCAGACAGGGGGGGGTCAAGAGACCCAGTACTTC. Its protein is CASSQTGGGQETQYF.

This chain uses TRBV7-8 with TRBJ1-2; unclear D gene. Trimming removed 1 base at V and 6 bases at J, with 6 bases between. The germline CDR1 and CDR2 sequences are SGHVS and FQNEAQ. CDR3 length equals 12 residues. CDR3 sequence (DNA): TGTGCCAGCAGCTTAGGTGGGGATGGCTACACCTTC. Translation: CASSLGGDGYTF. Full variable domain (missing parts from reference TRBV7-8 and TRBJ1-2): GAGVSQSPRYKVAKRGQDVALRCDPISGHVSLFWYQQALGQGPEFLTYFQNEAQLDKSGLPSDRFFAERPEGSVSTLKIQRTQQEDSAVYLCASSLGGDGYTFGSGTRLTVV.

The chain has TRBV7-2 and TRBJ1-6; D gene uncertain. The length of the CDR3 is 13 residues. Germline-derived CDR1 and CDR2 are SGHTA and FQGNSA. V was pared by 5 bases and J by 10 bases, with 12 bases between. CDR3 sequence: CASSPGRESPLHF. CDR3 nucleotides: TGTGCCAGCAGCCCGGGGAGGGAGTCACCCCTCCACTTT.

The CDR3 DNA is TGTGCCAGCACCTCGCCGGGGGGATTGACCTACGAGCAGTACTTC. Protein sequence: CASTSPGGLTYEQYF. This chain joins TRBV2 and TRBJ2-7; 7 bases agree with TRBD2. The length of the CDR3 is 15 residues. Germline CDR1 SNHLY, CDR2 FYNNEI. V shed 7 bases and J 2 bases; nucleotides not matched to a gene: 11.

The V and J genes are TRBV6-6 and TRBJ1-1; 7 positions agree with TRBD1. The CDR3 length is 12 residues. The junction had 6 bases not matched to a gene; V was cut back by 6 bases and J by 8 bases. The germline V gene has CDR1 MNHNY and CDR2 SVGAGI (reference sequence). CDR3 bases: TGTGCCAGCAGCCCGACAGGGAGCGAAGCTTTCTTT. Its translation: CASSPTGSEAFF.

The V gene is TRBV11-2, the J gene TRBJ1-3, with unresolved D. The CDR3 covers 12 residues. Trimming left V 4 bases short and J 4 bases short, with 5 bases between. Germline V gives CDR1 SGHAT, CDR2 FQNNGV. The CDR3 loop reads CASSSRGNTIYF. In nucleotides, the CDR3 is TGTGCCAGCAGCTCAAGGGGAAACACCATATATTTT.

The gene calls are TRBV7-2 and TRBJ1-6, with D tentatively TRBD1 (5 bases). V lost 1 base, J lost 3 bases, and 19 bases lay in between. This CDR3 spans 19 amino acids. In germline, CDR1 is SGHTA, CDR2 FQGNSA. CDR3: CASSLVPASRQGYNSPLHF. The DNA for the CDR3 is TGTGCCAGCAGCTTAGTTCCGGCCAGCCGGCAGGGCTATAATTCACCCCTCCACTTT.

The chain is built from TRBV19 and TRBJ2-5; 9 nucleotides agree with TRBD1. V was pared by 4 bases and J by 5 bases, with 8 bases of the junction left unmatched. The CDR3 runs to 15 residues. The V gene's germline CDR1 is LNHDA and CDR2 SQIVND (reference sequence). This CDR3 reads CASSTTGTGKETQYF. The CDR3 DNA reads TGTGCCAGTAGTACTACCGGGACAGGGAAGGAGACCCAGTACTTC.

The chain joins TRBV5-5 to TRBJ1-5; D perhaps matches TRBD1 (6 bases). CDR1 and CDR2 (germline): SGHKS, YYEKEE (reference sequence). The CDR3 runs to 17 residues. Trimming took off 4 bases at V and 2 bases at J, with 19 bases between the two ends. The CDR3 coding sequence is TGTGCCAGCAGCCGAGGACAGAACATAGCCGGCAATCAGCCCCAGCATTTT. The encoded protein is CASSRGQNIAGNQPQHF.

V gene TRBV19 combines with J gene TRBJ1-5; 10 nucleotides align to TRBD1. The CDR3 loop spans 13 amino acids. From germline, CDR1 is LNHDA and CDR2 SQIVND (reference sequence). V lost 10 bases and J lost 5; bases outside the gene matches: 5. The CDR3 DNA reads TGTGCCACGGACAGGGGGTTTGATCAGCCCCAGCATTTT. Translation: CATDRGFDQPQHF.

This sequence joins TRBV5-1 and TRBJ2-5, with TRBD2 as a possible D gene (7 bases). The CDR3 covers 14 residues. Trimming took 4 bases from V and 5 from J, leaving 15 bases between them. The germline V gene encodes CDR1 SGHRS and CDR2 YFSETQ. In DNA form, the CDR3 reads TGCGCCAGCAGCCTGGAGGGGGGGCCTGAGACCCAGTACTTC. Translated: CASSLEGGPETQYF.

This clone has only a few counts. The rearrangement uses TRBV5-1 and TRBJ2-3, with D perhaps matching TRBD1 or TRBD2 (5 bases each). The CDR3 runs 17 residues. Germline V gene data show CDR1 as SGHRS and CDR2 as YFSETQ. With 2 bases removed from V and 5 bases from J, the gap between germline ends came to 21 bases. The CDR3 region has the DNA TGCGCCAGCAGCTTAGATATTAACCCTGGGACCGTAGATACGCAGTATTTT. Its protein is CASSLDINPGTVDTQYF.

The V call is TRBV18, the J call TRBJ2-5, with TRBD2 matching 7 bases. The germline gives CDR1 KGHSH, CDR2 LQKENI. Trimming at V came to 2 bases and at J to 1 base, leaving 4 bases not matched to a gene. The length of the CDR3 is 15 residues. The CDR3 DNA reads as TGTGCCAGCTCACCATTGTGGGGGGGCCAAGAGACCCAGTACTTC. Protein product: CASSPLWGGQETQYF. The whole variable domain, remainder taken from reference TRBV18 and TRBJ2-5, is NAGVMQNPRHLVRRRGQEARLRCSPMKGHSHVYWYRQLPEEGLKFMVYLQKENIIDESGMPKERFSAEFPKEGPSILRIQQVVRGDSAAYFCASSPLWGGQETQYFGPGTRLLVL.

This clone occurred a few times. V and J are TRBV11-2 and TRBJ2-2; TRBD1 matches 7 bases. This CDR3 is built from 14 residues. V lost 6 bases to trimming and J lost 1 base; unmatched junction nucleotides: 2. Per germline, CDR1 SGHAT and CDR2 FQNNGV. This CDR3 is CASRNRGNTGELFF. CDR3 coding DNA: TGTGCCAGCAGAAACAGGGGGAACACCGGGGAGCTGTTTTTT.

The gene calls are TRBV5-1 and TRBJ2-1; either TRBD1 or TRBD2 may supply D (5 bases each). The length of the CDR3 is 14 residues. V was clipped by 5 bases and J by 8 bases, with 17 bases between them. The germline V gene encodes CDR1 SGHRS and CDR2 YFSETQ. In DNA, the CDR3 is TGCGCCAGCAGTGGGCAGGGAGTCCTGGATGAGCAGTTCTTC. Its translation is CASSGQGVLDEQFF. Full variable domain (remainder filled in from reference TRBV5-1 and TRBJ2-1): KAGVTQTPRYLIKTRGQQVTLSCSPISGHRSVSWYQQTPGQGLQFLFEYFSETQRNKGNFPGRFSGRQFSNSRSEMNVSTLELGDSALYLCASSGQGVLDEQFFGPGTRLTVL.